Reported below is one T cell receptor beta chain. Its antigen is unidentified. This entry belongs to a study of T cell clusters in autoimmune cytopenias. TRB amplification used 250 ng of peripheral blood genomic DNA. TRB rearrangements were amplified by touch-down multiplex PCR with mixed TRB-A/B primers. TCRdb reanalyzed the multiplex PCR reads, giving one entry per CDR3 protein sequence and no DNA. The sample data list some 5,500 distinct CDR3 sequences. The study's findings and limits: Primary autoimmune cytopenia patients appeared to lack physiological T cell clusters present in healthy donors.

These same records also appear under a second study, on T cell repertoires in aging, cancer and after chemotherapy. As reported in that work: Compared with age-matched healthy donors, untreated hematological or solid cancer patients showed higher blood TCR clonality.

This sequence was found in a human donor in good health. Sequencing used peripheral blood.

CDR3 protein: CSATGRDPGADGYTF. The chain has TRBV20-1 and TRBJ1-2; absent DNA, TCRdb's TRBD1 call cannot be checked. The CDR3 sequence is 15 residues long. In germline, CDR1 is DFQATT, CDR2 SNEGSKA (reference sequence).